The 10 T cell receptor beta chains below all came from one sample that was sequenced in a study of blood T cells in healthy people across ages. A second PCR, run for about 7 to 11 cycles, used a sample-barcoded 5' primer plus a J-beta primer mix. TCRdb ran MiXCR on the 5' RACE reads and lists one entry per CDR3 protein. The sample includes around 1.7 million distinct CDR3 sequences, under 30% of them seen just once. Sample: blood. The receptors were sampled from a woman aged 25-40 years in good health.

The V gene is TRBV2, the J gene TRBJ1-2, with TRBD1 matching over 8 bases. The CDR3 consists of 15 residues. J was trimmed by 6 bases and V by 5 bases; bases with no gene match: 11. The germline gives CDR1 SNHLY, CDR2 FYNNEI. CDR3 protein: CASSSKTGERDGYTF. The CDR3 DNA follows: TGTGCCAGCAGTTCAAAGACAGGGGAAAGGGATGGCTACACCTTC. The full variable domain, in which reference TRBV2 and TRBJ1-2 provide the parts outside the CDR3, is EPEVTQTPSHQVTQMGQEVILRCVPISNHLYFYWYRQILGQKVEFLVSFYNNEISEKSEIFDDQFSVERPDGSNFTLKIRSTKLEDSAMYFCASSSKTGERDGYTFGSGTRLTVV.

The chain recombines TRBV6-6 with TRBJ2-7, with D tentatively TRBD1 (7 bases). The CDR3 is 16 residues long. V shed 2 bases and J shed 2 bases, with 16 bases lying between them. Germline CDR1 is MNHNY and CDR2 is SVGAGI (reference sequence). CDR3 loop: CASSYSAGGSPYEQYF. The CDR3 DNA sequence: TGTGCCAGCAGTTACAGCGCAGGGGGGTCCCCCTACGAGCAGTACTTC.

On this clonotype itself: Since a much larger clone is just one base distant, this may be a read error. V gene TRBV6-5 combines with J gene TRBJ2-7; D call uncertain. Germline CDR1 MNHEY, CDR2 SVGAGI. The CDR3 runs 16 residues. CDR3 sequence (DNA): TGTGCCAGCAGTCACTCTAGAATTACACACTCCTACGAGCAGTACTTC. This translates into CASSHSRITHSYEQYF.

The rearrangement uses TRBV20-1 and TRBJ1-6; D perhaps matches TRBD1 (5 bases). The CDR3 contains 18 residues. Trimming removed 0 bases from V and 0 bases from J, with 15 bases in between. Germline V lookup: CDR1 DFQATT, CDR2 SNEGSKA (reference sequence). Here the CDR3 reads CSARDSAREGSYNSPLHF. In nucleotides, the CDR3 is TGCAGTGCTAGAGATTCGGCCAGGGAGGGCTCCTATAATTCACCCCTCCACTTT.

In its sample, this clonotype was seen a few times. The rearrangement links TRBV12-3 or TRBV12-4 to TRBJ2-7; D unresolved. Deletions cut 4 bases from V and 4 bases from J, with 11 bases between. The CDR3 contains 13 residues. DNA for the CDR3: TGTGCCAGCAGTTCCCTGACCCGATACGAGCAGTACTTC. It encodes CASSSLTRYEQYF.

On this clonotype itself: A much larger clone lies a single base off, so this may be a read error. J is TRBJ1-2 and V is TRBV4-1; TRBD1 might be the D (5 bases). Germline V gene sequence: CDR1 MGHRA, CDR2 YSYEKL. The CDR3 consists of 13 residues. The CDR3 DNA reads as TGCGCCAGCAGCCTTGTGGGCGGAAGGGGCTACGCCTTC. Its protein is CASSLVGGRGYAF.

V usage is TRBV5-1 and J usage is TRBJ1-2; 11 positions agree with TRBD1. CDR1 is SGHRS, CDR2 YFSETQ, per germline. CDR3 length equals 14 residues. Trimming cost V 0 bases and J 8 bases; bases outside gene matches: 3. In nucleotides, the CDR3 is TGCGCCAGCAGCTTGGAGGACAGGGGGCTGGGCTACACCTTC. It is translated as CASSLEDRGLGYTF.

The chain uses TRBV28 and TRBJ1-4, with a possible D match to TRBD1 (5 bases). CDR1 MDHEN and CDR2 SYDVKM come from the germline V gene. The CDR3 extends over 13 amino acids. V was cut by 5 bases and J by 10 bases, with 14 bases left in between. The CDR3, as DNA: TGTGCCAGCAGTCTACCTAGGGGTGGAAAACTGTTTTTT. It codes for CASSLPRGGKLFF. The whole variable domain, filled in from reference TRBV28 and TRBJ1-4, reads DVKVTQSSRYLVKRTGEKVFLECVQDMDHENMFWYRQDPGLGLRLIYFSYDVKMKEKGDIPEGYSVSREKKERFSLILESASTNQTSMYLCASSLPRGGKLFFGSGTQLSVL.

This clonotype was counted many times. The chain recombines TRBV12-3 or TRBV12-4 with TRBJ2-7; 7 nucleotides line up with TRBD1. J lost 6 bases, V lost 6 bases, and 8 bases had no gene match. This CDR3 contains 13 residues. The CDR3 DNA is TGTGCCAGCAGCTACGCACAGGGGAGCGAGCAGTACTTC. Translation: CASSYAQGSEQYF.

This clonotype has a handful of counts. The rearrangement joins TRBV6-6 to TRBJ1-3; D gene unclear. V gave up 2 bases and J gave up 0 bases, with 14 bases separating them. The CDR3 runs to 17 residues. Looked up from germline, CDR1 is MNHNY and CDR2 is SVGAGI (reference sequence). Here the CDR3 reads CASSYRALDSSGNTIYF. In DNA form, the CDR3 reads TGTGCCAGCAGTTACAGGGCCCTGGACTCCTCTGGAAACACCATATATTTT.